This is a list of T cell receptor beta chains from one sample in a study of shared clonotypes between healthy human individuals. Only in-frame clones appear in the TCRdb table, and some are missing; sequencing was by immunoSEQ multiplex PCR. The table has about 470,000 clones, around 75% seen once; the top ten hold over 10%. Input material: PBMCs. The receptors derive from a woman in her thirties or forties in good health. Some clones in this sample may be carry-over from other donors' samples. CDR3s include the opening cysteine and the closing phenylalanine or tryptophan. D genes are given only for firm matches. Not all rows give a size; the values are once, few, many and, for expanded clones, a class.

TRBD1	-	TRBV28	TRBJ1-2	CASSMGQGPYGYTF	TGTGCCAGCAGCATGGGACAGGGTCCCTATGGCTACACCTTC
-	-	TRBV5-4	TRBJ1-2	CASSLTGMNVYGYTF	TGTGCCAGCAGCTTGACAGGGATGAACGTCTATGGCTACACCTTC
-	-	TRBV5-1	TRBJ2-5	CASSWGTYETQYF	TGCGCCAGCAGCTGGGGTACCTACGAGACCCAGTACTTC
-	-	TRBV27	TRBJ1-5	CASSLSHIGNQPQHF	TGTGCCAGCAGTTTATCACATATCGGCAATCAGCCCCAGCATTTT
-	-	TRBV6-6	TRBJ2-2	CASSLGPLNTGELFF	TGTGCCAGCAGCCTGGGACCGCTGAACACCGGGGAGCTGTTTTTT
-	-	TRBV6-5	TRBJ2-7	CASRLDSSYEQYF	TGTGCCAGCAGGCTCGACAGCTCCTACGAGCAGTACTTC
TRBD1	-	TRBV30	TRBJ1-1	CARKNYGTGLNTEAFF	TGTGCCCGCAAGAATTACGGGACAGGGTTGAACACTGAAGCTTTCTTT
TRBD2	-	TRBV7-9	TRBJ2-1	CASSDGLAGREQFF	TGTGCCAGCAGCGATGGACTAGCGGGGAGGGAGCAGTTCTTC
-	-	TRBV5-1	TRBJ2-1	CASSRSTTVNEQFF	TGCGCCAGCAGCCGGTCCACGACAGTCAATGAGCAGTTCTTC
-	-	TRBV7-9	TRBJ1-4	CASSLGSRGDEKLFF	TGTGCCAGCAGCTTAGGAAGTCGGGGGGATGAAAAACTGTTTTTT
-	-	TRBV28	TRBJ1-5	CATVRDRRYQPQHF	TGTGCCACCGTCCGCGACAGGCGATATCAGCCCCAGCATTTT
TRBD2	-	TRBV5-1	TRBJ2-2	CASSLALAGVGELFF	TGCGCCAGCAGCTTGGCATTAGCGGGAGTCGGGGAGCTGTTTTTT
TRBD1	-	TRBV28	TRBJ2-7	CASSLGQGPYEQYF	TGTGCCAGCAGTTTGGGACAGGGACCCTACGAGCAGTACTTC
TRBD1	-	TRBV18	TRBJ2-5	CASSPGQGIETQYF	TGTGCCAGCTCACCTGGACAGGGGATCGAGACCCAGTACTTC
TRBD2	once	TRBV7-9	TRBJ2-7	CASSPGLAGVYEQYF	TGTGCCAGCAGCCCGGGACTAGCGGGAGTCTACGAGCAGTACTTC
-	-	TRBV10-1	TRBJ1-1	CASSVGRNTEAFF	TGCGCCAGCAGTGTAGGACGGAACACTGAAGCTTTCTTT
TRBD1	-	TRBV5-6	TRBJ1-2	CASSPQGRGGYTF	TGTGCCAGCAGCCCACAGGGGCGGGGTGGCTACACCTTC
-	-	TRBV27	TRBJ2-7	CASSLSSRGYEQYF	TGTGCCAGCAGTTTATCCTCCCGGGGCTACGAGCAGTACTTC
-	once	TRBV30	TRBJ2-7	CAWKAGLLSYEQYF	TGTGCCTGGAAAGCAGGGCTCCTTTCCTACGAGCAGTACTTC
TRBD2	-	TRBV7-3	TRBJ2-3	CASSRQGLAGTDTQYF	TGTGCCAGCAGCCGCCAGGGACTAGCGGGCACAGATACGCAGTATTTT
-	many	TRBV5-1	TRBJ1-3	CASSLVSLGNTIYF	TGCGCCAGCAGCTTGGTGTCACTTGGAAACACCATATATTTT
-	-	TRBV28	TRBJ1-5	CASRSRSGVSNQPQHF	TGTGCCAGCAGATCCCGTTCAGGGGTGAGCAATCAGCCCCAGCATTTT
-	-	TRBV21-1	TRBJ2-3	CASSVRGLTSGSDTQYF	TGTGCCAGCAGCGTAAGGGGGCTGACTAGCGGGAGTGATACGCAGTATTTT
-	-	TRBV7-9	TRBJ2-7	CASSLGSDPAYEQYF	TGTGCCAGCAGCTTAGGCAGTGACCCCGCCTACGAGCAGTACTTC
-	-	TRBV5-8	TRBJ1-2	CASSPYDDANGYTF	TGTGCCAGCAGTCCATATGACGATGCGAATGGCTACACCTTC
-	-	TRBV10-3	TRBJ1-2	CAINRGERYGYTF	TGTGCCATCAACCGGGGCGAGCGCTATGGCTACACCTTC
-	few	TRBV27	TRBJ2-3	CASRKDLTQYF	TGTGCCAGCAGAAAGGACCTGACGCAGTATTTT
TRBD1	-	TRBV27	TRBJ1-2	CASSSRTGIF	TGTGCCAGCAGTTCACGGACAGGCATCTTC
TRBD1	-	TRBV4-1	TRBJ1-4	CASRVGSGTGFEKLFF	TGCGCCAGCAGGGTCGGTTCCGGGACAGGGTTCGAGAAACTGTTTTTT
-	-	TRBV7-3	TRBJ2-2	CASSPLANTGELFF	TGTGCCAGCAGCCCCCTAGCGAACACCGGGGAGCTGTTTTTT